This T cell receptor beta chain was retrieved from a study of shared clonotypes between healthy human individuals. Overall study findings and caveats: A handful of donors held about 4.6% of naive CD4 clonotypes in common. Sorted-subset sequencing, rarefaction showed, was incomplete despite large depth.

Here immunoSEQ multiplex PCR was the method, and the copy in TCRdb shows in-frame clones only, minus some. The table has approximately 1.4 million clones, about 98% seen once. Germline CDR1 and CDR2: SGHRS and YFSETQ. The CDR3 consists of 13 residues. Losses at the gene ends were 2 bases for V and 6 bases for J; bases not matched to a gene: 5. In the case of this clone: What it recognizes is unknown.

This clonotype was sampled from a man aged 25 to 45 in good health. Sequencing was performed on naive CD4+ T cells sorted from blood. Stated subset: CD45RA+ positively selected. The V and J genes are TRBV5-1 and TRBJ2-7; 7 positions match TRBD1. The CDR3 DNA is TGCGCCAGCAGCTTTAGGACAGGCGCCGAGCAGTACTTC. Its protein product is CASSFRTGAEQYF.